The clone carrying this TCR beta chain has ten or more counts. Per the germline V gene, CDR1 is KGHSH and CDR2 is LQKENI. The germline V and J ends were trimmed by 3 bases and 6 bases, with 15 bases remaining between them. The CDR3 contains 14 residues. TCRdb used MiXCR to reprocess the RACE reads, holding one entry per CDR3 protein. The data show roughly 260,000 distinct CDR3 sequences, approximately 8.6% seen once. The data were taken from a study of human T cells and chemical hapten exposure. Noted time point: pre-sensitization, week 0. Sample treatment: therapeutic diphenylcyclopropenone sensitization with weekly scalp DPC.

The chain joins TRBV18 to TRBJ2-7; TRBD2 might be the D (5 bases). This material consisted of whole blood, taken in connection with sensitization to the hapten diphenylcyclopropenone (DPC). The sequence derives from a woman aged 40 to 50 with alopecia areata. Some clones in this sample may be carry-over from other donors' samples. CDR3 sequence: CASSPTPVGSEQYF. In nucleotides, the CDR3 is TGTGCCAGCTCACCGACCCCAGTTGGGAGCGAGCAGTACTTC. Looking up the rest from reference TRBV18 and TRBJ2-7 gives the full variable domain: NAGVMQNPRHLVRRRGQEARLRCSPMKGHSHVYWYRQLPEEGLKFMVYLQKENIIDESGMPKERFSAEFPKEGPSILRIQQVVRGDSAAYFCASSPTPVGSEQYFGPGTRLTVT.